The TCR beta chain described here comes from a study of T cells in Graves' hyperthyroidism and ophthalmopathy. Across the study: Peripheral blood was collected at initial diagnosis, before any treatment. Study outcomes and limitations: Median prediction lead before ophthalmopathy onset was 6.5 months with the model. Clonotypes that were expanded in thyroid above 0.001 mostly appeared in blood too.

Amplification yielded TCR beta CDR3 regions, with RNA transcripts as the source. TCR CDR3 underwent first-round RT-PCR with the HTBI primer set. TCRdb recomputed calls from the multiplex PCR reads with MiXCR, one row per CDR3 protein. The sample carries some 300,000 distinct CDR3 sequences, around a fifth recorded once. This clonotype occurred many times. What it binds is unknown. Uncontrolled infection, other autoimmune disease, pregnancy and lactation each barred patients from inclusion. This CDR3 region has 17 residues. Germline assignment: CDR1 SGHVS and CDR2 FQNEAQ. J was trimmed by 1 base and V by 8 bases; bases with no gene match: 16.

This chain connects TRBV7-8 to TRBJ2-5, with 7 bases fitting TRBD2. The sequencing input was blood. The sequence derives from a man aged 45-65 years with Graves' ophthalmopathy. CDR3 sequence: CASRGYRRGGFQETQYF. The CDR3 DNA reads TGTGCCAGCCGGGGGTATCGGCGCGGGGGATTCCAAGAGACCCAGTACTTC.